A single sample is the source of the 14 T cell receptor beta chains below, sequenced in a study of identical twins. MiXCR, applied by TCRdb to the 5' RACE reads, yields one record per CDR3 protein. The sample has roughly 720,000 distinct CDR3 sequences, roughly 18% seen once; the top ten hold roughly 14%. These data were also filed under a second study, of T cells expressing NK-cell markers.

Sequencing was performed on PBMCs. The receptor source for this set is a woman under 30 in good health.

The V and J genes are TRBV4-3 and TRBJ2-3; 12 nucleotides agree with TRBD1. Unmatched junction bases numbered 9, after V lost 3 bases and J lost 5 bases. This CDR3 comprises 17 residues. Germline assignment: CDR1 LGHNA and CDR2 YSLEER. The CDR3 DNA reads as TGCGCCAGCAGCCAGGAACAATGGGACAGGGGGCAAGATACGCAGTATTTT. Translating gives CASSQEQWDRGQDTQYF.

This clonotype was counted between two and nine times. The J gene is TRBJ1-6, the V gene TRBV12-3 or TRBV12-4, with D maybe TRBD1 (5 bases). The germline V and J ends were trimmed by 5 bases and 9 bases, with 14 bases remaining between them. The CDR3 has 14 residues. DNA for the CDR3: TGTGCCAGCAGTCTATCTACCACAGGTTCACCCCTCCACTTT. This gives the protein CASSLSTTGSPLHF.

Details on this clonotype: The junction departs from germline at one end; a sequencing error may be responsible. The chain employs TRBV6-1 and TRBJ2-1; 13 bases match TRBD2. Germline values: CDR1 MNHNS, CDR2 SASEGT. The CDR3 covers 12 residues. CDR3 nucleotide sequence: TGTGCCAATTCGACTAGCGGGGGGCCCCGCGTCTTC. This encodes CANSTSGGPRVF.

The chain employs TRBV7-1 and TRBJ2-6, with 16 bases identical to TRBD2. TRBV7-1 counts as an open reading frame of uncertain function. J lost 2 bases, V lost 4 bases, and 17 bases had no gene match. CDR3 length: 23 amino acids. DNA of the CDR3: TGTGCCAGCAGCTACCTTCCCCTCCCGGGACTAGCGGGGGGGAGGCCTGGGGCCAACGTCCTGACTTTC. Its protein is CASSYLPLPGLAGGRPGANVLTF.

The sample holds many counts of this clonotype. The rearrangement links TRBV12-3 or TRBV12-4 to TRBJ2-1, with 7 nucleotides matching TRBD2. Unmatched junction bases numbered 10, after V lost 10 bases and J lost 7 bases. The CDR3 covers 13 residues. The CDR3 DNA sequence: TGTGCCACCTCTAGGCGGGAGAGGAATGAGCAGTTCTTC. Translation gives CATSRRERNEQFF.

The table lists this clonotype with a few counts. CDR3 nucleotides: TGTGCCAGCAGCTTGGGGCAATTTGAAGCTTTCTTT. It specifies CASSLGQFEAFF. V and J are TRBV5-6 and TRBJ1-1; D remains unclear. The CDR3 is 12 residues long. Looked up from germline, CDR1 is SGHDT and CDR2 is YYEEEE. The V gene lost 0 bases and the J gene lost 7 bases, with 7 bases spanning the gap.

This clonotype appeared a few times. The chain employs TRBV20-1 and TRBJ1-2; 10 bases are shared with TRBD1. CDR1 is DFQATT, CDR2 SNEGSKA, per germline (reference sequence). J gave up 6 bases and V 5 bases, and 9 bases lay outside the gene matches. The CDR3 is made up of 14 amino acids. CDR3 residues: CSAVQSGTGDGYTF. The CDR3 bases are TGCAGTGCTGTACAGTCTGGGACAGGGGATGGCTACACCTTC.

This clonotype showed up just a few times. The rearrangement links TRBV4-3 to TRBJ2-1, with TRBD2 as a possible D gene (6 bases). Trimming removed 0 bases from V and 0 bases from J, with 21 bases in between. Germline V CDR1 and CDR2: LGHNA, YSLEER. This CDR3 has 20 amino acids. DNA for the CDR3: TGCGCCAGCAGCCAAGATCGGGTACTAGCTCTTCCTAGCTCCTACAATGAGCAGTTCTTC. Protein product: CASSQDRVLALPSSYNEQFF.

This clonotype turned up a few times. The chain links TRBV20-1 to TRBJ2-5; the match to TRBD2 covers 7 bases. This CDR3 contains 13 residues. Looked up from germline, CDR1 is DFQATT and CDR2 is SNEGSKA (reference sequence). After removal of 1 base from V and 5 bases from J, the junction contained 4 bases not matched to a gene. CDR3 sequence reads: CSARVRRGETQYF. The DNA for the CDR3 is TGCAGTGCTAGAGTTAGGCGGGGGGAGACCCAGTACTTC.

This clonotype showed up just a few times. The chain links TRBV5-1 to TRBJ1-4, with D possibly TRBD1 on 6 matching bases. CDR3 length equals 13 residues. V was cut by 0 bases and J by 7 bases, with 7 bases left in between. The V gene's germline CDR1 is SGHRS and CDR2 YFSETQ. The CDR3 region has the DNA TGCGCCAGCAGCTTGGACAGGGCTGAAAAACTGTTTTTT. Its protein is CASSLDRAEKLFF.

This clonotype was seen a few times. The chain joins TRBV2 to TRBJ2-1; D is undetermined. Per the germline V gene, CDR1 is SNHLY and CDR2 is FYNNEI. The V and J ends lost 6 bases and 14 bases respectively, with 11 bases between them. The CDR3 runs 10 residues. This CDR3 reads CASRNSMEFF. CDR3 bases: TGTGCCAGCAGGAACTCAATGGAGTTCTTC.

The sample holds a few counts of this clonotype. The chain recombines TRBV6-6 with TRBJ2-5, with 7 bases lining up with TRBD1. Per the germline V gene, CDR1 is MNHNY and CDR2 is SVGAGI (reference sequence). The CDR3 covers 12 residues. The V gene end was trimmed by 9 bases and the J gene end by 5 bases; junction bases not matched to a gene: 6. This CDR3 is CASSGDSETQYF. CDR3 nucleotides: TGTGCCAGTTCAGGGGACAGTGAGACCCAGTACTTC.

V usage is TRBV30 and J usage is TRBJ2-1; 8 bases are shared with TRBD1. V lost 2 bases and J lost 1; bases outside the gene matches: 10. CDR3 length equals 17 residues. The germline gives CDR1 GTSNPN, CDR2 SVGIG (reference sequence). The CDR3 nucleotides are TGTGCCTGGAGTCGATGGCAGGGGGCCTGGTCCTACAATGAGCAGTTCTTC. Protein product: CAWSRWQGAWSYNEQFF.

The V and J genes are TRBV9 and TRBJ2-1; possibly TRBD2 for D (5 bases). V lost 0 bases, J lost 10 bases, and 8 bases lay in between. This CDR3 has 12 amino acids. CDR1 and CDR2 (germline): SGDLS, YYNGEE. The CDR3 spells CASSVDSGEQFF. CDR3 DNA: TGTGCCAGCAGCGTAGATTCGGGGGAGCAGTTCTTC. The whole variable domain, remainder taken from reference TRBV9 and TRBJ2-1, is DSGVTQTPKHLITATGQRVTLRCSPRSGDLSVYWYQQSLDQGLQFLIQYYNGEERAKGNILERFSAQQFPDLHSELNLSSLELGDSALYFCASSVDSGEQFFGPGTRLTVL.